The 18 T cell receptor beta chains given below trace back to one sample, sequenced in a study of shared clonotypes between healthy human individuals. CD45RO-negative, CCR7-selected cells formed the naive CD8 fraction, which excluded terminally differentiated effector memory CD45RA+ cells. The assay was immunoSEQ multiplex PCR, and TCRdb's table has in-frame clones only and misses some. The data show fewer than 1 million clones, about 96% seen once. Sequences were obtained from naive CD8+ T cells sorted from blood. The source is a man aged 30-40 years in good health.

The chain uses TRBV1 and TRBJ2-5. Judging by the DNA end, TRBJ2-7 fits better; the J call may be wrong. TRBV1 is a pseudogene locus. This CDR3 has 14 residues. CDR3 amino acids: CTLTSENSKDEQYF. The DNA of the CDR3 is TGCACCCTAACCTCGGAGAATAGTAAGGACGAGCAGTACTTC.

The genes are TRBV2 and TRBJ2-5; TRBD2 is a possible D gene (6 bases). This CDR3 spans 16 amino acids. Germline V gene data show CDR1 as SNHLY and CDR2 as FYNNEI. V was shortened by 7 bases and J by 4 bases, with 22 bases between the two germline ends. The CDR3 here is CASILSMEGRVETQYF. The CDR3 coding sequence is TGTGCCAGCATCCTCAGCATGGAGGGCCGGGTAGAGACCCAGTACTTC.

The chain couples TRBV14 to TRBJ2-7; weak D call: TRBD1 (5 bases). CDR1 and CDR2 from the germline V gene are SGHDN and FVKESK. V dropped 4 bases and J dropped 1 base, with 14 bases sitting between them. The CDR3 covers 15 residues. CDR3 residues: CASSPDRTPSYEQYF. The CDR3 DNA reads as TGTGCCAGCAGCCCAGACAGAACCCCTTCCTACGAGCAGTACTTC.

This clone was counted a few times. V and J are TRBV4-3 and TRBJ1-5; TRBD1 might be the D (5 bases). The V gene's germline CDR1 is LGHNA and CDR2 YSLEER. This CDR3 has 15 residues. V was clipped by 0 bases and J by 4 bases, with 10 bases between them. The CDR3 loop reads CASSQDYPGNQPQHF. CDR3 nucleotide sequence: TGCGCCAGCAGCCAAGATTATCCAGGGAATCAGCCCCAGCATTTT.

The chain joins TRBV7-2 to TRBJ2-7; unclear D gene. Germline-derived CDR1 and CDR2 are SGHTA and FQGNSA. Trimming shortened V by 3 bases and J by 6 bases, and 15 bases separated the two germline ends. CDR3 size: 14 residues. CDR3 sequence (DNA): TGTGCCAGCAGCTTTGATTCCGGGCACCCCGAGCAGTACTTC. It translates to CASSFDSGHPEQYF.

The chain combines TRBV27 with TRBJ1-1; the match to TRBD1 covers 8 bases. Germline values: CDR1 MNHEY, CDR2 SMNVEV (reference sequence). CDR3 length: 15 amino acids. Trimming at V came to 6 bases and at J to 1 base, leaving 7 bases not matched to a gene. CDR3 sequence reads: CASSLGTGRNTEAFF. CDR3 in DNA: TGTGCCAGCAGCCTTGGGACAGGAAGGAACACTGAAGCTTTCTTT.

This chain links TRBV28 with TRBJ2-1, with TRBD2 matching over 12 bases. The CDR3 sequence is 17 residues long. Per germline, CDR1 MDHEN and CDR2 SYDVKM. Trimming took 6 bases from V and 0 from J; bases not matched to a gene: 6. The CDR3 nucleotides read TGTGCCAGCAGCTCAGGACTAGCGGGAACCTCCTACAATGAGCAGTTCTTC. This encodes CASSSGLAGTSYNEQFF. Together with reference TRBV28 and TRBJ2-1, the CDR3 gives the full variable domain: DVKVTQSSRYLVKRTGEKVFLECVQDMDHENMFWYRQDPGLGLRLIYFSYDVKMKEKGDIPEGYSVSREKKERFSLILESASTNQTSMYLCASSSGLAGTSYNEQFFGPGTRLTVL.

This chain joins TRBV5-1 and TRBJ2-3, with 7 bases lining up with TRBD2. Germline trimming cut 4 bases from V and 2 bases from J; bases unmatched to any gene: 7. The CDR3 is 15 residues long. Germline V gene sequence: CDR1 SGHRS, CDR2 YFSETQ. The CDR3 nucleotides read TGCGCCAGCAGCGAGGGCGGGAGTTTCACAGATACGCAGTATTTT. Its translation: CASSEGGSFTDTQYF.

CDR3 DNA: TGTGCCAGCAGCTTAGGGACAGACCAAGAGACCCAGTACTTC. It translates to CASSLGTDQETQYF. The chain is built from TRBV5-4 and TRBJ2-5; 7 nucleotides match TRBD1. The CDR3 spans 14 residues. Trimming at V came to 2 bases and at J to 0 bases, leaving 1 base not matched to a gene. The V gene's germline CDR1 is SGHNT and CDR2 YYREEE (reference sequence).

This clone was found once. The V and J genes are TRBV27 and TRBJ1-1, with D hard to call. Germline CDR1 is MNHEY and CDR2 is SMNVEV (reference sequence). V was clipped by 5 bases and J by 6 bases, with 7 bases between them. There are 11 residues in the CDR3. The CDR3 reads CASSGGAEAFF. The CDR3 DNA sequence: TGTGCCAGCAGTGGCGGGGCTGAAGCTTTCTTT.

The chain joins TRBV6-5 to TRBJ2-7; unclear D gene. CDR3 length: 12 residues. Germline V gene sequence: CDR1 MNHEY, CDR2 SVGAGI. Trimming took off 5 bases at V and 5 bases at J, with 10 bases between the two ends. In DNA form, the CDR3 reads TGTGCCAGCAGTCACGGACCCCACGAGCAGTACTTC. The encoded protein is CASSHGPHEQYF.

The chain uses TRBV4-1 and TRBJ2-7, with D possibly matching TRBD2 (5 bases). CDR3 length equals 14 residues. The V end lost 0 bases, the J end lost 2 bases, and 8 bases lay between the germline ends. CDR1 is MGHRA and CDR2 is YSYEKL in the germline V gene. CDR3 sequence: CASSQERAAYEQYF. The CDR3 nucleotides read TGCGCCAGCAGCCAAGAGAGGGCCGCCTACGAGCAGTACTTC.

This chain uses TRBV9 with TRBJ2-7; TRBD2 is a possible D gene (5 bases). Trimming took 0 bases from V and 7 from J, leaving 14 bases between them. CDR3 length equals 14 residues. CDR1 is SGDLS and CDR2 is YYNGEE in the germline V gene. The CDR3 DNA sequence: TGTGCCAGCAGCGTAGATCGACTTCGAGGGGAGCAGTACTTC. Translation gives CASSVDRLRGEQYF.

J is TRBJ1-5 and V is TRBV9, with D unclear. This CDR3 comprises 15 residues. Germline-derived CDR1 and CDR2 are SGDLS and YYNGEE. The germline V and J ends were trimmed by 0 bases and 6 bases, with 13 bases remaining between them. This CDR3 reads CASSVGAKDFQPQHF. Here the CDR3 DNA reads TGTGCCAGCAGCGTAGGGGCCAAGGATTTTCAGCCCCAGCATTTT.

This chain joins TRBV29-1 and TRBJ2-7; 7 positions agree with TRBD1. Looked up from germline, CDR1 is SQVTM and CDR2 is ANQGSEA. This CDR3 is built from 13 residues. V shed 4 bases, J shed 6 bases, and the junction held 9 bases outside the gene matches. The CDR3 region is CSVGEQGFSEQYF. The CDR3 DNA reads TGCAGCGTTGGAGAACAGGGGTTTTCCGAGCAGTACTTC.

This clone was seen once. The rearrangement joins TRBV11-2 to TRBJ2-1, with TRBD2 identical over 9 bases. The germline V gene has CDR1 SGHAT and CDR2 FQNNGV. The J segment lost 9 bases and the V segment lost 5 bases, leaving 8 bases of the junction unmatched. This CDR3 contains 14 residues. CDR3 nucleotide sequence: TGTGCCAGCAGCCCACGTATGCGGGAGGGTGAGCAGTTCTTC. Translation: CASSPRMREGEQFF.

The chain combines TRBV10-2 with TRBJ1-4; D gene ambiguous. V lost 4 bases and J lost 4, with 13 bases in between. Germline CDR1 and CDR2: WSHSY and SAAADI. This CDR3 region has 15 residues. CDR3 nucleotides: TGCGCCAGCAGTGTAGGGCGGCTATATAATGAAAAACTGTTTTTT. It translates to CASSVGRLYNEKLFF.

The V and J genes are TRBV10-3 and TRBJ2-2; 7 nucleotides match TRBD1. J was trimmed by 0 bases and V by 2 bases; bases with no gene match: 12. CDR1 is ENHRY, CDR2 SYGVKD, per germline. This CDR3 spans 19 amino acids. The CDR3 loop is CAISERSGMTGTNTGELFF. In nucleotides, the CDR3 is TGTGCCATCAGTGAGAGAAGTGGGATGACAGGGACGAACACCGGGGAGCTGTTTTTT.